Below are 27 T cell receptor beta chains sequenced from a single sample in a study of T cell responses to AZD1222 COVID-19 vaccine (dated by TCRdb to the early 2020s). The sample's time point label, in plain terms: baseline before first vaccination. Libraries were constructed by the immunoSEQ multiplex PCR assay. Not all clones reach the TCRdb copy of this immuneACCESS table, which keeps in-frame sequences only. Checked studies attribute under half of the gap to unresolved V genes and leave the rest unexplained. In all, the sample holds approximately 110,000 clones, and about 81% of those were seen once. The ten top clones hold 4.5% to 6% of the sample. This sample comprised peripheral blood, obtained on day 0 of AZD1222 vaccination. Receptors originate from an adult in good health.

The chain is built from TRBV7-2 and TRBJ1-2; 11 positions match TRBD1. The junction had 3 bases not matched to a gene; V was cut back by 5 bases and J by 4 bases. The V gene's germline CDR1 is SGHTA and CDR2 FQGNSA. There are 14 residues in the CDR3. CDR3 coding DNA: TGTGCCAGCAGCCGGACAGGGGGCGGCTATGGCTACACCTTC. Amino acid sequence: CASSRTGGGYGYTF.

This clone was detected once. The genes are TRBV27 and TRBJ2-3, with D maybe TRBD1 (5 bases). CDR3 length: 16 residues. Germline CDR1 and CDR2: MNHEY and SMNVEV (reference sequence). V gave up 0 bases and J gave up 0 bases, with 10 bases separating them. The CDR3 loop reads CASSLSGASSTDTQYF. CDR3 nucleotide sequence: TGTGCCAGCAGTTTATCAGGGGCGTCTAGCACAGATACGCAGTATTTT.

The rearrangement links TRBV7-2 to TRBJ1-3; D gene uncertain. Germline V gene lookup returns CDR1 SGHTA and CDR2 FQGNSA. Deletions cut 3 bases from V and 1 base from J, with 4 bases between. The CDR3 is 13 residues long. The CDR3 DNA reads TGTGCCAGCAGCTTCGTTTCTGGAAACACCATATATTTT. Translated, it gives CASSFVSGNTIYF.

The chain recombines TRBV10-1 with TRBJ2-2; TRBD2 might be the D (6 bases). The CDR3 is 17 residues long. Germline V lookup: CDR1 WNHNN, CDR2 SYGVQD (reference sequence). V lost 3 bases and J lost 5, with 19 bases in between. The CDR3 region has the DNA TGCGCCAGCAGTGACCCTGGTGGTCCCCGGGGGACCGGGGAGCTGTTTTTT. Residues: CASSDPGGPRGTGELFF.

This rearrangement joins TRBV7-2 to TRBJ1-6, with a weak D call TRBD1 (5 bases). Germline-derived CDR1 and CDR2 are SGHTA and FQGNSA. This CDR3 comprises 16 residues. Trimming cost V 4 bases and J 5 bases, with 15 bases left between them. The CDR3 nucleotides are TGTGCCAGCAGCTCCCTTGGACACCTCAATAATTCACCCCTCCACTTT. This sequence encodes CASSSLGHLNNSPLHF. The full variable domain, rest sourced from reference TRBV7-2 and TRBJ1-6, is GAGVSQSPSNKVTEKGKDVELRCDPISGHTALYWYRQSLGQGLEFLIYFQGNSAPDKSGLPSDRFSAERTGGSVSTLTIQRTQQEDSAVYLCASSSLGHLNNSPLHFGNGTRLTVT.

The chain carries TRBV6-5 and TRBJ2-3, with D perhaps matching TRBD2 (7 bases). Trimming took 6 bases from V and 4 from J, leaving 17 bases between them. The CDR3 totals 15 residues. CDR1 MNHEY and CDR2 SVGAGI come from the germline V gene. CDR3 sequence reads: CASRSSGGQSDTQYF. The CDR3 DNA reads as TGTGCCAGCAGGAGCTCCGGGGGGCAATCAGATACGCAGTATTTT.

The rearrangement joins TRBV9 to TRBJ1-3, with 8 bases that match TRBD1. The CDR3 loop spans 21 amino acids. Germline V gene sequence: CDR1 SGDLS, CDR2 YYNGEE. V was pared by 0 bases and J by 1 base, with 18 bases of the junction left unmatched. The CDR3 region is CASSVVNQLGRGRISGNTIYF. CDR3 in DNA: TGTGCCAGCAGCGTAGTTAACCAACTTGGCAGGGGGCGTATATCTGGAAACACCATATATTTT. The full variable domain, completed using reference TRBV9 and TRBJ1-3, is DSGVTQTPKHLITATGQRVTLRCSPRSGDLSVYWYQQSLDQGLQFLIQYYNGEERAKGNILERFSAQQFPDLHSELNLSSLELGDSALYFCASSVVNQLGRGRISGNTIYFGEGSWLTVV.

The V call is TRBV6-6, the J call TRBJ2-5, with 7 positions matching TRBD1. With V trimmed by 5 bases and J by 5 bases, 5 bases remained unmatched. This CDR3 contains 13 residues. Germline V CDR1 and CDR2: MNHNY, SVGAGI (reference sequence). CDR3 nucleotide sequence: TGTGCCAGCAGTCCCCTCAGGGGGGAGACCCAGTACTTC. Translation: CASSPLRGETQYF.

The rearrangement joins TRBV6-6 to TRBJ2-5; 7 positions match TRBD1. The length of the CDR3 is 14 residues. V dropped 7 bases and J dropped 2; count of bases not matched to a gene: 7. CDR1 and CDR2 from the germline V gene are MNHNY and SVGAGI (reference sequence). The CDR3 protein is CASTRTGSQETQYF. CDR3 coding DNA: TGTGCCAGCACAAGGACAGGTTCACAAGAGACCCAGTACTTC.

The chain employs TRBV2 and TRBJ1-1; D ambiguous. Germline CDR1 is SNHLY and CDR2 is FYNNEI. Trimming took 5 bases from V and 9 from J, leaving 7 bases between them. This CDR3 has 10 residues. This CDR3 is CASSQVQAFF. The CDR3 DNA is TGTGCCAGCAGTCAAGTACAAGCTTTCTTT.

The chain combines TRBV7-8 with TRBJ2-7; 7 bases are shared with TRBD2. This CDR3 comprises 13 residues. CDR1 SGHVS and CDR2 FQNEAQ come from the germline V gene. The V segment lost 5 bases and the J segment 4 bases; nucleotides outside the gene matches: 5. This chain's CDR3 is CASSLRLAYEQYF. CDR3 nucleotides: TGTGCCAGCAGCCTAAGACTAGCTTACGAGCAGTACTTC.

The chain couples TRBV18 to TRBJ1-1; 7 bases align to TRBD1. This CDR3 comprises 14 residues. After removal of 3 bases from V and 3 bases from J, the junction contained 4 bases not matched to a gene. In germline, CDR1 is KGHSH, CDR2 LQKENI. The DNA for the CDR3 is TGTGCCAGCTCACCGACAGGGTTGGACACTGAAGCTTTCTTT. It specifies CASSPTGLDTEAFF. Together with reference TRBV18 and TRBJ1-1, the CDR3 gives the full variable domain: NAGVMQNPRHLVRRRGQEARLRCSPMKGHSHVYWYRQLPEEGLKFMVYLQKENIIDESGMPKERFSAEFPKEGPSILRIQQVVRGDSAAYFCASSPTGLDTEAFFGQGTRLTVV.

This chain uses TRBV6-4 with TRBJ1-1; no reliable D call. Per the germline V gene, CDR1 is MRHNA and CDR2 is SNTAGT. The CDR3 sequence is 13 residues long. Trimming shortened V by 5 bases and J by 3 bases, and 10 bases separated the two germline ends. The CDR3 DNA follows: TGTGCCAGCAGTTCCGGGCCGGACACTGAAGCTTTCTTT. Residues: CASSSGPDTEAFF.

The chain has TRBV7-3 and TRBJ2-7, with D possibly matching TRBD1 (5 bases). This CDR3 comprises 13 residues. Trimming shortened V by 1 base and J by 3 bases, and 7 bases separated the two germline ends. The germline V gene has CDR1 SGHTA and CDR2 FQGTGA. CDR3 protein: CASSLSQGYEQYF. The CDR3 nucleotides read TGTGCCAGCAGCTTAAGCCAGGGCTACGAGCAGTACTTC.

In nucleotides, the CDR3 is TGTGCCAGCAGCGAAACTAGCGGGCCCACAGATACGCAGTATTTT. Residues: CASSETSGPTDTQYF. This rearrangement joins TRBV7-2 to TRBJ2-3, with TRBD2 matching over 9 bases. V dropped 5 bases and J dropped 2; count of bases not matched to a gene: 5. The CDR3 totals 15 residues. In germline, CDR1 is SGHTA, CDR2 FQGNSA.

The chain uses TRBV5-5 and TRBJ1-4; D gene uncertain. Germline values: CDR1 SGHKS, CDR2 YYEKEE (reference sequence). There are 13 residues in the CDR3. The V end lost 0 bases, the J end lost 8 bases, and 8 bases lay between the germline ends. The CDR3: CASSLDHGEKLFF. The CDR3 DNA follows: TGTGCCAGCAGCTTGGATCATGGGGAAAAACTGTTTTTT.

CDR3 amino acids: CASFPYLAGVPRSYEQYF. The CDR3 DNA reads as TGTGCCAGCTTCCCATACTTAGCGGGGGTACCGAGATCCTACGAGCAGTACTTC. The chain combines TRBV21-1 with TRBJ2-7; TRBD2, as called in the table, went unchecked against the DNA. TRBV21-1 is given as a pseudogene. The CDR3 extends over 18 amino acids.

The chain is built from TRBV7-2 and TRBJ2-2; possibly TRBD1 or TRBD2 for D (5 bases each). Germline V lookup: CDR1 SGHTA, CDR2 FQGNSA. This CDR3 is 15 amino acids long. Trimming stripped 5 bases from V and 2 bases from J, with 12 bases between. The CDR3 region is CASSPPGRNTGELFF. The CDR3, as DNA: TGTGCCAGCAGCCCGCCGGGACGAAACACCGGGGAGCTGTTTTTT.

V usage is TRBV4-2 and J usage is TRBJ2-3; D is undetermined. The CDR3 loop spans 15 amino acids. The germline gives CDR1 LGHNA, CDR2 YNFKEQ. The ends were cut back, 1 base at V and 3 bases at J, with 11 bases in the middle. As DNA, the CDR3 is TGTGCCAGCAGCCAAGGAAAGCTAGAGACAGATACGCAGTATTTT. Translation gives CASSQGKLETDTQYF.

V gene TRBV10-3 combines with J gene TRBJ2-3; D gene uncertain. CDR3 length: 11 amino acids. Per germline, CDR1 ENHRY and CDR2 SYGVKD. Deletions cut 8 bases from V and 2 bases from J, with 5 bases between. The CDR3 DNA reads TGTGCCATCTGGGCCACAGATACGCAGTATTTT. Protein sequence: CAIWATDTQYF.

This clone has more than one count but fewer than ten. The chain recombines TRBV6-5 with TRBJ2-7; D gene uncertain. This CDR3 contains 12 residues. CDR1 is MNHEY, CDR2 SVGAGI, per germline. The V gene lost 6 bases and the J gene lost 3 bases, with 9 bases spanning the gap. CDR3 sequence reads: CASRGLSYEQYF. As DNA, the CDR3 is TGTGCCAGCAGGGGGTTGAGCTACGAGCAGTACTTC.

The gene calls are TRBV7-9 and TRBJ2-3, with unresolved D. Germline values: CDR1 SEHNR, CDR2 FQNEAQ (reference sequence). The CDR3 is 14 residues long. Trimming stripped 4 bases from V and 0 bases from J, with 8 bases between. The CDR3 protein is CASSSDLSTDTQYF. The CDR3, as DNA: TGTGCCAGCAGCTCCGACTTGAGCACAGATACGCAGTATTTT.

V is TRBV10-3 and J is TRBJ1-1; the D is unclear. The CDR3 consists of 16 residues. The V end lost 3 bases, the J end lost 10 bases, and 24 bases lay between the germline ends. CDR1 is ENHRY and CDR2 is SYGVKD in the germline V gene. CDR3 DNA sequence: TGTGCCATCAGTGACTCCGAGGGCGTCATGGCTGCTCGAGCTTTCTTT. It encodes CAISDSEGVMAARAFF.

The gene calls are TRBV4-1 and TRBJ2-3, with 10 positions matching TRBD2. Germline V gives CDR1 MGHRA, CDR2 YSYEKL. The CDR3 has 20 residues. Trimming removed 3 bases from V and 0 bases from J; junction bases left unmatched: 15. In DNA, the CDR3 is TGCGCCAGCAGCCAGGACCAGACTAGCGGGTTTCATTCTAGCACAGATACGCAGTATTTT. Its protein is CASSQDQTSGFHSSTDTQYF.

The chain has TRBV6-5 and TRBJ1-1; 8 bases are a match to TRBD1. Germline CDR1 MNHEY, CDR2 SVGAGI. Trimming removed 6 bases from V and 1 base from J; junction bases left unmatched: 1. The CDR3 is 13 residues long. CDR3 DNA sequence: TGTGCCAGCAGACAGGGGGGGAACACTGAAGCTTTCTTT. It translates to CASRQGGNTEAFF.

The rearrangement links TRBV19 to TRBJ2-5, with D unclear. V lost 1 base, J lost 7 bases, and 16 bases lay in between. From germline, CDR1 is LNHDA and CDR2 SQIVND (reference sequence). The CDR3 consists of 15 residues. For the CDR3, the DNA is TGTGCCAGTAGTATAGGGACCCAACGGCGAGGGACCCAGTACTTC. The encoded protein is CASSIGTQRRGTQYF.

The chain links TRBV5-1 to TRBJ2-5; no definite D call. The CDR3 runs 12 residues. From germline, CDR1 is SGHRS and CDR2 YFSETQ. Trimming took off 3 bases at V and 5 bases at J, with 8 bases between the two ends. In DNA form, the CDR3 reads TGCGCCAGCAGCTCCCTCGAGGAGACCCAGTACTTC. Protein product: CASSSLEETQYF. Supplemented by reference TRBV5-1 and TRBJ2-5, the full variable domain reads KAGVTQTPRYLIKTRGQQVTLSCSPISGHRSVSWYQQTPGQGLQFLFEYFSETQRNKGNFPGRFSGRQFSNSRSEMNVSTLELGDSALYLCASSSLEETQYFGPGTRLLVL.